The clone carrying this TCR beta chain was detected a few times. The CDR3 is 18 residues long. In germline, CDR1 is LGHDT, CDR2 YNNKEL (reference sequence). J lost 2 bases, V lost 1 base, and 10 bases had no gene match. The data were taken from a study of human T cells and chemical hapten exposure. Study overall: Skin of the upper inner arm, approximately 2 cm by approximately 2 cm, received 2% DPC for sensitization.

The time point is: patch test 1, 2 weeks after DPC sensitization. Stated treatment: therapeutic diphenylcyclopropenone sensitization with weekly scalp DPC. One entry per CDR3 protein, called by TCRdb with MiXCR from the RACE reads. Counted here are about 120,000 distinct CDR3 sequences, approximately 13% occurring once; the ten biggest clones make up 0.92%. Material: whole blood, obtained in connection with sensitization to the hapten diphenylcyclopropenone (DPC). This clonotype was sampled from a man between 18 and 35 years old with alopecia areata. Some clones in this sample may be carry-over from other donors' samples. The chain couples TRBV3-1 to TRBJ2-3; TRBD2 agrees at 9 bases. CDR3 sequence reads: CASSQGGASGDLTDTQYF. CDR3 coding DNA: TGTGCCAGCAGCCAAGGGGGGGCTAGCGGGGACCTCACAGATACGCAGTATTTT.